This TCR beta chain was recorded in a study of blood T cells in healthy people across ages. Study-wide results and caveats: It was held that the diversity estimates obtained from one million T cells were underestimates. The study could not conclusively compare naive and antigen-experienced cells, given its unsorted PBMCs. Getting older went along with TCR beta diversity per million T cells dropping roughly linearly.

Through a sample-barcoded 5' primer and a J-beta primer mix, a second PCR was run for about 6 to 11 cycles. TCRdb itself ran the 5' RACE reads through MiXCR, one entry per CDR3 protein. The sample lists 650,000 to 800,000 distinct CDR3 sequences, under 45% seen once, with about a fifth in the top ten. Turning to this clonotype: Its antigen is unidentified.

Germline assignment: CDR1 MGHRA and CDR2 YSYEKL. The ends were cut back, 4 bases at V and 5 bases at J, with 17 bases in the middle. The CDR3 consists of 15 residues. Donors each provided about 9.5 milliliters of peripheral blood. This TCR derives from a man aged 55 to 70 in good health. The specimen sequenced was blood. The rearrangement uses TRBV4-1 and TRBJ1-2, with D uncertain. The CDR3 coding sequence is TGCGCCAGCAGCCCCATACCTGAGACTCAATATGGCTACACCTTC. It codes for CASSPIPETQYGYTF.